The sequence of this T cell receptor beta chain was determined in a study of T cell responses to AZD1222 COVID-19 vaccine (dated by TCRdb to about 2021). Regarding the study in general: AZD1222 recipients given second doses at about 4 weeks or at about 12 weeks were pooled, since spike-specific TCR depth and breadth were not found to differ between the two schedules. TCR sequencing was performed for about 240 trial participants, of whom 207 were given two doses of AZD1222 and approximately 25 were given two doses of MenACWY control vaccine. Trial participants were enrolled by age into 18-55, 56-69 and 70-plus year subgroups, with approximately 150, 30 and 60 TCR-sequenced participants respectively.

Interpreted using the paper, the time point label stands for: baseline before first vaccination. Vaccinee samples were obtained from the UK trials COV001 and COV002, which included a single-blind randomized controlled phase 2/3 trial of AZD1222 (ChAdOx1 nCoV-19) in healthy adults. Trial participant PBMC samples were collected at day 0 and day 28 after the second dose for TCRbeta chain sequencing. The CDR3 regions of human TCRbeta chains were subjected to immunosequencing. The authors processed their data as follows. TCRs in the repertoires were compared against a reference library of SARS-CoV-2-specific TCRs that had been generated with the MIRA antigen-specificity platform. Breadth was defined as the fraction of unique TCRs that were SARS-CoV-2-associated. Depth was defined as the fraction of total T cells that were SARS-CoV-2-associated. Using the MIRA data, every spike-specific TCR was mapped to the spike region that the TCR reacted to and assigned to either a CD4 or a CD8 class. Log10-transformed breadth and depth values were compared by one-way ANOVA with Sidak's multiple comparisons tests. TCRdb limited this immuneACCESS table to in-frame rearrangements with V and J called. A share of clones is missing; checked studies link under half to unresolved V genes, and the rest is unexplained. The DNA gave D and trimming, while V, J and clone size come from that table. In all, the sample holds more than 100,000 clones, and about 90% of those were seen once. The ten largest account for around a tenth of the sample.

On the study overall, not on this receptor specifically: The vaccine-associated CD4 TCRs covered the entire spike protein, and the dominant responses fell in regions 160-218 and 743-854. After two AZD1222 doses, spike-specific TCR breadth and depth were significantly higher than at day 0 and than in MenACWY recipients. Conclusions about previously exposed vaccinees were limited because only a handful of AZD1222 recipients were SARS-CoV-2 seropositive at baseline. The 56-69-year group was small, and its depth increase did not reach significance, likely because of low power. Nearly half of unique spike-specific TCRs reportedly recognized epitopes outside regions mutated in the B.1.351 and B.1.1.7 variants. Because no day 14 peak-response samples were available, the repertoires could be characterized only after the peak T cell response. Participants were mostly white British, with more females than males. The authors suggested clonal diversity may have been underestimated.

Trimming removed 1 base from V and 8 bases from J, leaving 12 bases between the germline ends. The germline V gene supplies CDR1 SGHDT and CDR2 YYEEEE. The CDR3 has 13 amino acids, counting the end cysteine and phenylalanine. Only CDR3 DNA is held: 39 bases, read in frame from base 1. For this clone: Its specific antigen is unknown. Base qualities are missing; no much larger clone stands one base away.

Sequences were derived from peripheral blood, sampled on day 0 of AZD1222 vaccination. The receptor's source is an adult in good health. Rearrangement joined TRBV5-6 to TRBJ1-1, and possibly TRBD1, on 6 matching bases. The DNA sequence is as follows: TGTGCCAGCAGCTTGAGGCAGGGGAAAGAAGCTTTCTTT. Protein translation: CASSLRQGKEAFF.